A single sample is the source of the 20 T cell receptor beta chains below, sequenced in a study of tumor-infiltrating lymphocytes in primary liver carcinoma. Reverse transcription of about 500 ng total RNA with a constant-region primer produced TCR beta cDNA. A slightly modified ARM-PCR protocol with three nested multiplex PCR rounds produced these TCR beta libraries. In the first two PCR rounds, TRBV1-TRBV30 forward primers were paired with a C-beta reverse primer, and each round lasted approximately 10 cycles. TCRdb fed the multiplex PCR reads into MiXCR, producing one record per CDR3 protein. This table has roughly 32,000 distinct CDR3 sequences, about three quarters appearing once. Investigators took RNA and DNA out together from roughly 21-30 mg of unsorted bulk tissue. The specimen sequenced was liver tumor tissue from sampling region 5. Subset of the sample: tumor region T5, tumor centre. The receptors derive from a man aged 35-49 years with primary liver carcinoma and hepatitis B virus infection.

Concerning this clonotype: A junction end diverges from the germline sequence, so it may reflect a read error. The chain couples TRBV12-3 or TRBV12-4 to TRBJ1-6, with a possible D match to TRBD1 (6 bases). The CDR3 consists of 14 residues. The CDR3 loop is CASSFDRLNSPLHF. CDR3 bases: TGTGCCAGTAGTTTTGACAGGTTGAATTCACCCCTCCACTTT.

In the case of this clonotype: The junction departs from germline at one end; a sequencing error may be responsible. The chain joins TRBV5-1 to TRBJ1-2; D is undetermined. CDR3 size: 13 residues. CDR1 SGHRS and CDR2 YFSETQ come from the germline V gene. CDR3 sequence reads: CASCSTKAIGYTF. CDR3 coding DNA: TGCGCCAGCTGTTCGACCAAGGCTATCGGCTACACATTC.

A remark on this clonotype: Given the absence of the conserved phenylalanine or tryptophan at the CDR3 end, a read error is likely. The chain couples TRBV11-2 to TRBJ2-3; D not certain. The CDR3 consists of 12 residues. Germline lookup yields CDR1 SGHAT and CDR2 FQNNGV. DNA of the CDR3: TGTGCCAGCAGCGTCAGCATAGATACGCAGTATCTT. This gives the protein CASSVSIDTQYL.

The chain has TRBV5-6 and TRBJ2-2, with D tentatively TRBD2 (6 bases). Germline V lookup: CDR1 SGHDT, CDR2 YYEEEE. CDR3 length: 15 amino acids. V lost 4 bases and J 3 bases, leaving 13 bases between the germline ends. DNA of the CDR3: TGTGCCAGCAGCCGGAGGGCTGGATACACCGGGGAGCTGTTTTTT. Translating it yields CASSRRAGYTGELFF.

The chain is built from TRBV6-1 and TRBJ2-1, with D perhaps TRBD2 (7 bases). The CDR3 runs 14 residues. Looked up from germline, CDR1 is MNHNS and CDR2 is SASEGT. Trimming shortened V by 9 bases and J by 10 bases, and 22 bases separated the two germline ends. The CDR3 coding sequence is TGTGCCAGTAGGAGGGGGGGTTTACTACAGGAGCAGTTCTTC. The encoded protein is CASRRGGLLQEQFF.

On this clonotype itself: Relative to the germline gene, one junction end is altered; a read error may explain this. The CDR3 is CGSISTGTSGNYEQYF. In nucleotides, the CDR3 is TGTGGCAGCATCTCTACGGGAACTAGCGGGAACTACGAGCAGTACTTC. The J gene is TRBJ2-7, the V gene TRBV6-1; TRBD2 aligns across 10 bases. This CDR3 spans 16 amino acids. Germline values: CDR1 MNHNS, CDR2 SASEGT.

Only one count was recorded for this clonotype. A much larger clonotype is one base distant, so this may be a read error. The chain uses TRBV6-1 and TRBJ1-5; TRBD1 is a possible D gene (6 bases). The J call could be wrong; TRBJ2-3 is a better fit for the DNA end. Germline assignment: CDR1 MNHNS and CDR2 SASEGT. This CDR3 region has 14 residues. CDR3 sequence: CASSEGHSNQSQYF. DNA of the CDR3: TGTGCCAGCAGTGAGGGACATAGCAATCAGTCCCAGTATTTT.

This CDR3 is CAISSGLAGVGYTGELFF. The CDR3 DNA follows: TGTGCCATCAGCTCCGGACTAGCGGGAGTAGGGTACACCGGGGAGCTGTTTTTT. The genes are TRBV6-2 or TRBV6-3 and TRBJ2-2; TRBD2 matches at 13 bases. Trimming took 10 bases from V and 3 from J; bases not matched to a gene: 14. This CDR3 contains 18 residues. Looked up from germline, CDR1 is MNHEY and CDR2 is SVGEGT.

With respect to this clonotype: One end of the junction does not line up with germline, which may come from a read error. The chain uses TRBV4-3 and TRBJ2-1; 10 bases line up with TRBD2. The CDR3 covers 16 residues. Germline-derived CDR1 and CDR2 are LGHNA and YSLEER. The CDR3 loop reads CTSSQGGASGRIEQFF. The CDR3 nucleotides are TGCACCAGCAGCCAAGGGGGTGCTAGCGGGAGAATAGAGCAGTTCTTC.

This clonotype is medium-sized in the sample. The J gene is TRBJ2-7, the V gene TRBV5-4; the match to TRBD2 covers 15 bases. CDR1 is SGHNT and CDR2 is YYREEE in the germline V gene (reference sequence). Trimming cost V 4 bases and J 3 bases; bases outside gene matches: 5. This CDR3 region has 16 residues. The CDR3 reads CASSDPGLAGGYEQYF. CDR3 DNA: TGTGCCAGCAGCGATCCGGGACTAGCGGGGGGCTACGAGCAGTACTTC.

Concerning this clonotype itself: Relative to the germline gene, one junction end is altered; a read error may explain this. The rearrangement uses TRBV15 and TRBJ2-2; D might be TRBD2 (5 bases). The CDR3 runs to 16 residues. Per germline, CDR1 LNHNV and CDR2 YYDKDF (reference sequence). The CDR3 DNA reads as TGTGCCACCAGCGAGGGCCGAGCAACGAACACCGGGGTGCTGTTTTTT. Protein product: CATSEGRATNTGVLFF. The full variable domain, rest sourced from reference TRBV15 and TRBJ2-2, is DAMVIQNPRYQVTQFGKPVTLSCSQTLNHNVMYWYQQKSSQAPKLLFHYYDKDFNNEADTPDNFQSRRPNTSFCFLDIRSPGLGDTAMYLCATSEGRATNTGVLFFGEGSRLTVL.

With regard to this clonotype: A read error may account for a junction end that differs from germline. V usage is TRBV11-2 and J usage is TRBJ2-7; 7 bases match TRBD1. The CDR3 has 16 residues. Germline lookup yields CDR1 SGHAT and CDR2 FQNNGV. The CDR3 region is CASCFIQGTLHNEQYF. The CDR3 nucleotides read TGTGCCAGCTGCTTCATACAGGGGACCTTACATAACGAGCAGTACTTC.

Notes on this clonotype: This may be a read error: a much more frequent sequence differs by one nucleotide. The chain couples TRBV2 to TRBJ2-1; D not resolved. Germline V gene sequence: CDR1 SNHLY, CDR2 FYNNEI. This CDR3 has 13 amino acids. In DNA, the CDR3 is TGTACCAGCAGTGAAGGCGGTACGGATGAGCAGTTCTTC. Its translation: CTSSEGGTDEQFF.

In the case of this clonotype: One junction end disagrees with the germline gene, perhaps due to a read error. The V call is TRBV11-1, the J call TRBJ2-1; D gene uncertain. This CDR3 region has 17 residues. Per germline, CDR1 SGHAT and CDR2 FQDESV (reference sequence). CDR3 sequence: CASTIGPGLLSYSEQFF. CDR3 bases: TGTGCCAGCACCATCGGGCCCGGGTTACTCTCCTACAGTGAGCAGTTTTTC.

By share of the sample, this clonotype is medium-sized. This CDR3 is CASSYSKGRDQPQHF. The CDR3 region has the DNA TGTGCCAGCAGTTACTCGAAGGGCAGGGATCAGCCCCAGCATTTT. The rearrangement uses TRBV6-5 and TRBJ1-5, with a weak D call TRBD1 (5 bases). Germline lookup yields CDR1 MNHEY and CDR2 SVGAGI. The germline V and J ends were trimmed by 0 bases and 5 bases, with 11 bases remaining between them. This CDR3 comprises 15 residues.

This clonotype turned up a few times. The chain employs TRBV9 and TRBJ2-4; perhaps TRBD2 as D (6 bases). Germline loops: CDR1 SGDLS, CDR2 YYNGEE. V shed 3 bases and J shed 9 bases, with 16 bases lying between them. The CDR3 spans 14 residues. CDR3 in DNA: TGTGCCAGCAGCGCCAGTGGGAGGCGAAGCATTCAGTACTTC. Protein sequence: CASSASGRRSIQYF.

Notes on this clonotype: No conserved phenylalanine or tryptophan ends this CDR3, so it is likely a read error. It is unclear where the CDR3 begins or ends on the DNA, so no DNA is shown, and the CDR3 is as TCRdb lists it. This chain connects TRBV5-6 to TRBJ2-2; the D call of TRBD1 is as the table states it, not checked on the DNA. Germline CDR1 SGHDT, CDR2 YYEEEE. The CDR3 region is 15 residues in length, termini included. CDR3 residues: CASSSWTGVTGELFY.

The table lists this clonotype with a few counts. An end of the junction differs from the germline gene, which may be a read error. The V and J genes are TRBV4-1 and TRBJ2-7; no clear D gene. The CDR3 length is 15 residues. The germline gives CDR1 MGHRA, CDR2 YSYEKL. CDR3 residues: CASTQTRTEPKEQYF. The DNA of the CDR3 is TGCGCCAGCACCCAAACCCGGACGGAGCCTAAGGAGCAGTACTTC.

Turning to this clonotype: The missing conserved phenylalanine or tryptophan at the end of this CDR3 makes a read error likely. The chain links TRBV6-1 to TRBJ2-1, with 8 nucleotides matching TRBD2. This CDR3 comprises 16 residues. The V gene end was trimmed by 8 bases and the J gene end by 2 bases; junction bases not matched to a gene: 11. In germline, CDR1 is MNHNS, CDR2 SASEGT. The CDR3 here is CASLPPGLAAYNEQFI. Here the CDR3 DNA reads TGTGCCAGCCTTCCCCCCGGACTAGCAGCCTACAATGAGCAGTTCATC.

This clonotype is categorized as medium-sized (0.01 to 0.1%). The rearrangement joins TRBV29-1 to TRBJ2-4; TRBD1 is a possible D gene (6 bases). CDR3 length equals 11 residues. Trimming removed 7 bases at V and 6 bases at J, with 10 bases between. Germline values: CDR1 SQVTM, CDR2 ANQGSEA. Here the CDR3 reads CSAEQGNIQYF. In nucleotides, the CDR3 is TGCAGCGCCGAACAGGGAAACATTCAGTACTTC.